This T cell receptor beta chain was identified during a study of cytomegalovirus exposure and HLA in healthy donors. The table lists this clone with a few counts. As yet, its antigen is unknown. Per the germline V gene, CDR1 is SGHVS and CDR2 is FNYEAQ. This CDR3 has 14 amino acids. V shed 1 base, J shed 5 bases, and the junction held 4 bases outside the gene matches. It was with 60 Vbeta and 13 Jbeta primers that the PCR ran. Using immunoSEQ multiplex PCR, the repertoire was profiled, and TCRdb retains in-frame clones only, with some absent. The sample contains about 130,000 clones, roughly three quarters of which appear only once. Study-level results: In an earlier analysis, productive rearrangement rates for most beta V segments clustered near 87% or 30%. TCR beta V- and J-gene trimming was later associated with a missense DCLRE1C variant. It was confirmed in vitro that three of the CMV-associated chains were specific for CMV antigens.

The J gene is TRBJ2-5, the V gene TRBV7-6, with 7 nucleotides matching TRBD1. The specimen sequenced was PBMCs. The clonotype originates from a man aged 25-40 years in good health and CMV-seronegative. The CDR3 region has the DNA TGTGCCAGCAGCTTAGGACAGGGTTCGGAGACCCAGTACTTC. It codes for CASSLGQGSETQYF.